These 10 T cell receptor beta chains originate from one sample sequenced in a study of cytomegalovirus exposure and HLA in healthy donors. A multiplex PCR was run with 60 Vbeta primers and 13 Jbeta primers. Libraries were prepared by immunoSEQ multiplex PCR; TCRdb keeps only in-frame clonotypes and omits some of them. The table has 150,000 to 200,000 clones, approximately 81% seen once. Source material: PBMCs. The receptors originated from a young man in good health and CMV-seronegative.

This chain links TRBV21-1 with TRBJ1-1; TRBD1, the D gene given by the table, was not confirmed from the DNA. TRBV21-1 is designated a pseudogene. The CDR3 covers 15 residues. The CDR3 here is CASSPRRQGGTEAFF. The CDR3 DNA is TGTGCCAGCAGCCCCCGACGACAGGGTGGCACTGAAGCTTTCTTT.

The rearrangement links TRBV30 to TRBJ1-5, with 9 bases identical to TRBD1. This CDR3 has 15 residues. V was clipped by 2 bases and J by 4 bases; unmatched bases: 6. Germline V gene lookup returns CDR1 GTSNPN and CDR2 SVGIG (reference sequence). The DNA for the CDR3 is TGTGCCTGGAGTCCTTTTGGACAGGGGAATCAGCCCCAGCATTTT. It specifies CAWSPFGQGNQPQHF.

The rearrangement links TRBV4-2 to TRBJ2-1, with 10 bases aligning to TRBD1. Per germline, CDR1 LGHNA and CDR2 YNFKEQ. The CDR3 runs to 15 residues. Unmatched junction bases numbered 6, after V lost 5 bases and J lost 5 bases. The CDR3 spells CASSSGQGSNNEQFF. The CDR3 DNA is TGTGCCAGCAGCTCGGGACAGGGGAGCAACAATGAGCAGTTCTTC.

V gene TRBV5-4 combines with J gene TRBJ2-5, with TRBD2 matching 8 bases. Germline CDR1 SGHNT, CDR2 YYREEE (reference sequence). The CDR3 is 15 amino acids. Trimming at V came to 3 bases and at J to 2 bases, leaving 6 bases not matched to a gene. As DNA, the CDR3 is TGTGCCAGCAGCTCTCTTGGCGGGGGGCAAGAGACCCAGTACTTC. Its protein is CASSSLGGGQETQYF.

This clone was counted between two and nine times. The chain uses TRBV9 and TRBJ1-2; 8 positions agree with TRBD1. There are 13 residues in the CDR3. Losses at the gene ends were 5 bases for V and 7 bases for J; bases not matched to a gene: 7. Germline values: CDR1 SGDLS, CDR2 YYNGEE. The CDR3: CASSGSGGVGYTF. Written as DNA, the CDR3 is TGTGCCAGCAGTGGCTCAGGGGGCGTTGGCTACACCTTC.

CDR3 bases: TGTGCCAGCAGTTTGAGCGGCAACACCTACAATGAGCAGTTCTTC. It specifies CASSLSGNTYNEQFF. The V and J genes are TRBV27 and TRBJ2-1; D possibly corresponds to TRBD2 (5 bases). Germline assignment: CDR1 MNHEY and CDR2 SMNVEV (reference sequence). This CDR3 is built from 15 residues. Trimming removed 3 bases from V and 2 bases from J, with 11 bases in between.

The chain is built from TRBV28 and TRBJ2-7; possible D gene TRBD2, 6 bases. Germline V lookup: CDR1 MDHEN, CDR2 SYDVKM. V was pared by 7 bases and J by 0 bases, with 16 bases between. This CDR3 has 15 amino acids. This CDR3 reads CASTMGGPSSYEQYF. The DNA for the CDR3 is TGTGCCAGCACCATGGGAGGACCGAGCTCCTACGAGCAGTACTTC.

The chain is built from TRBV27 and TRBJ1-6; the D is unclear. Germline values: CDR1 MNHEY, CDR2 SMNVEV (reference sequence). V lost 6 bases and J lost 10, with 16 bases in between. The length of the CDR3 is 14 residues. The DNA for the CDR3 is TGTGCCAGCAGACTAGAGTTGAGTTGGTCACCCCTCCACTTT. Protein sequence: CASRLELSWSPLHF.

This chain links TRBV2 with TRBJ2-7; 12 bases are shared with TRBD2. Per the germline V gene, CDR1 is SNHLY and CDR2 is FYNNEI. The CDR3 extends over 13 amino acids. The V gene end was trimmed by 7 bases and the J gene end by 6 bases; junction bases not matched to a gene: 4. CDR3 residues: CASKVLAGGEQYF. CDR3 in DNA: TGTGCCAGCAAGGTACTAGCGGGAGGCGAGCAGTACTTC. Looking up the rest from reference TRBV2 and TRBJ2-7 gives the full variable domain: EPEVTQTPSHQVTQMGQEVILRCVPISNHLYFYWYRQILGQKVEFLVSFYNNEISEKSEIFDDQFSVERPDGSNFTLKIRSTKLEDSAMYFCASKVLAGGEQYFGPGTRLTVT.

The genes are TRBV7-9 and TRBJ1-4; D gene uncertain. The CDR3 length is 14 residues. Trimming stripped 1 base from V and 2 bases from J, with 5 bases between. In germline, CDR1 is SEHNR, CDR2 FQNEAQ (reference sequence). This chain's CDR3 is CASSLVSTNEKLFF. The CDR3 nucleotides read TGTGCCAGCAGCTTAGTCTCTACTAATGAAAAACTGTTTTTT.